The rows below give T cell receptor beta chains drawn from one sample of a study of T cell repertoires in aging, cancer and after chemotherapy. TCRdb fed the multiplex PCR reads into MiXCR, producing one record per CDR3 protein. Seen here are approximately 5,300 distinct CDR3 sequences, about 25% observed once, and the top ten hold 8.5% to 14%. What was sequenced was blood. These receptors all stem from a human donor with a solid tumor. CDR3s include the opening cysteine and the closing phenylalanine or tryptophan. Fields, in order: CDR3 DNA, CDR3 protein, D gene, clone size, V gene, J gene. A D gene is named only where the DNA matches it firmly. Clone size appears in some rows only: once, few, many, or a class for an expanded clone.

CDR3nt: TGTGCCAGCAGTCCATCTAGCGGGAGCTCCTACAATGAGCAGTTCTTC
CDR3aa: CASSPSSGSSYNEQFF
d_gene: TRBD2
abundance: medium-sized
v_gene: TRBV6-5
j_gene: TRBJ2-1

CDR3nt: TGTGCCAGCAGCTCGACAGGGCGAAATCAGCCCCAGCATTTT
CDR3aa: CASSSTGRNQPQHF
d_gene: TRBD1
abundance: -
v_gene: TRBV7-2
j_gene: TRBJ1-5

CDR3nt: TGTGCCAGTAGTGCTAGCGGGACGGAGACCCAGTACTTC
CDR3aa: CASSASGTETQYF
d_gene: TRBD2
abundance: large
v_gene: TRBV19
j_gene: TRBJ2-5

CDR3nt: TGTGCCAGCAGCCCATCTTCGGGGCGATACGAGCAGTTCTTC
CDR3aa: CASSPSSGRYEQFF
d_gene: -
abundance: medium-sized
v_gene: TRBV7-3
j_gene: TRBJ2-1

CDR3nt: TGTGCCAGCAAGACCACTAGCGGGGGTGTATCCTACGAGCAGTACTTC
CDR3aa: CASKTTSGGVSYEQYF
d_gene: TRBD2
abundance: -
v_gene: TRBV6-5
j_gene: TRBJ2-7

CDR3nt: TGTGCCAGCAGCTCTCTTGCGGCAGGGGGCTTTATGAACACTGAAGCTTTCTTT
CDR3aa: CASSSLAAGGFMNTEAFF
d_gene: TRBD1
abundance: -
v_gene: TRBV11-2
j_gene: TRBJ1-1

CDR3nt: TGTGCCTGGAGGGCCGAGGGACTCAAGAGGGTTCTGGCCAACGTCCTGACTTTC
CDR3aa: CAWRAEGLKRVLANVLTF
d_gene: -
abundance: few
v_gene: TRBV30
j_gene: TRBJ2-6

CDR3nt: TGTGCCAGCAGCTTAGGTTTTTTGGGGGTAATCTACAATGAGCAGTTCTTC
CDR3aa: CASSLGFLGVIYNEQFF
d_gene: -
abundance: -
v_gene: TRBV7-9
j_gene: TRBJ2-1

CDR3nt: TGTGCCAGCAGATCGCCCGGGGCCAACGTCCTGACTTTC
CDR3aa: CASRSPGANVLTF
d_gene: -
abundance: medium-sized
v_gene: TRBV6-5
j_gene: TRBJ2-6

CDR3nt: TGTGCCAGCAGTTACGCCTCTCTATCCGGGACAGGGGGCGGCCGGGAGCAGTACTTC
CDR3aa: CASSYASLSGTGGGREQYF
d_gene: TRBD1
abundance: -
v_gene: TRBV6-5
j_gene: TRBJ2-7

CDR3nt: TGCGCCAGCACCCCCGGGCTCACTGGAAACACCATATATTTT
CDR3aa: CASTPGLTGNTIYF
d_gene: -
abundance: -
v_gene: TRBV5-1
j_gene: TRBJ1-3

CDR3nt: TGTGCCAGCAGCCTAAACCGGGACAACGAGCAGTACTTC
CDR3aa: CASSLNRDNEQYF
d_gene: -
abundance: -
v_gene: TRBV11-3
j_gene: TRBJ2-7